This T cell receptor (beta chain) was found in a study of TIL therapy for anti-PD-1-resistant metastatic lung cancer. Study-level information: Median tumor mutation burden was roughly 1.5 mutations per megabase. Findings of the study overall: The cohort had more treatment-naive, never-smoker and oncogene-addicted patients than typical.

As for time point: pre-treatment sample, taken before nivolumab and TIL therapy. The immunoSEQ assay was v3. Sequencing was performed with immunoSEQ multiplex PCR; in TCRdb, only in-frame clones are kept and a portion is missing. This sample has 36,000 or so clones, with 73% found just once. The CDR3 sequence is 13 residues long. Germline V gene lookup returns CDR1 SGHTA and CDR2 FQGNSA. Trimming cost V 0 bases and J 1 base, with 3 bases left between them. A word on this clone: Its specificity is unknown.

The receptor was derived from a person aged 25-79 years with non-small cell lung cancer. The chain has TRBV7-2 and TRBJ1-1; D is unclear. The specimen was blood, collected at baseline. CDR3 in amino acids: CASSLAQNTEAFF. CDR3 in DNA: TGTGCCAGCAGCTTAGCACAGAACACTGAAGCTTTCTTT.